Given below is one T cell receptor (beta chain) in context. Antigen specificity is unknown. These data come from a study of a mutant IDH1 vaccine in newly diagnosed glioma. Across the study: Patients received vaccination from 4-6 weeks after radiotherapy alone, or with temozolomide cycles. Before enrollment, the patients had been treated with radiotherapy alone, temozolomide alone, or both together. Most of them had received both. Regarding the study as a whole: Vaccine-induced immune responses occurred in approximately 93% of patients.

Germline V gene sequence: CDR1 MNHNY, CDR2 SVGAGI (reference sequence). Trimming at V came to 3 bases and at J to 1 base, leaving 3 bases not matched to a gene. The CDR3 length is 15 residues. Time point specified: week 11, during vaccination. A single vaccine dose contained 300 ug of mutant IDH1 20-mer peptide, and topical imiquimod was used with it. New WHO grade 3 or 4 IDH1-mutant, ATRX-lost astrocytomas were present in all donors. The data were produced by immunoSEQ multiplex PCR, yet TCRdb's version contains in-frame clones alone and is incomplete. The sample consists of fewer than 75,000 clones, about 81% of them appearing once.

The sequences come from PBMCs, collected from a glioma patient whose treatment included an IDH1 peptide vaccine. The sequence came from a woman between 50 and 59 years old with glioma. The V call is TRBV6-6, the J call TRBJ1-5, with 7 bases identical to TRBD1. Written as DNA, the CDR3 is TGTGCCAGCAGTTATAAGGGGGCGAGCAATCAGCCCCAGCATTTT. This translates into CASSYKGASNQPQHF.